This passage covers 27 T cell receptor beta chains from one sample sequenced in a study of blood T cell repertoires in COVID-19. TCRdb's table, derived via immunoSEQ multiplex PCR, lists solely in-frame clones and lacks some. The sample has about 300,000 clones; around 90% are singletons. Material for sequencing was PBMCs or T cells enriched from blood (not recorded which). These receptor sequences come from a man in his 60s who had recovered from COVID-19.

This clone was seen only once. The CDR3 spells CASTTPRDEAFF. The CDR3 coding sequence is TGTGCCAGCACCACCCCCCGAGATGAAGCTTTCTTT. This sequence joins TRBV7-9 and TRBJ1-1, with unresolved D. The V end was cut by 7 bases, the J end by 7 bases, with 13 bases between. Germline CDR1 is SEHNR and CDR2 is FQNEAQ (reference sequence). CDR3 size: 12 residues.

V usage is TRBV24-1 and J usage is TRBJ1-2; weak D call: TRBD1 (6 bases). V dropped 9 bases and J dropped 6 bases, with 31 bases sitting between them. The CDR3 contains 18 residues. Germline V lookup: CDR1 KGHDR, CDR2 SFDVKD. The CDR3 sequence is CATDHPTRNRECKNGYTF. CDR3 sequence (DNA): TGTGCCACCGACCACCCGACCCGTAACAGGGAATGTAAGAATGGCTACACCTTC.

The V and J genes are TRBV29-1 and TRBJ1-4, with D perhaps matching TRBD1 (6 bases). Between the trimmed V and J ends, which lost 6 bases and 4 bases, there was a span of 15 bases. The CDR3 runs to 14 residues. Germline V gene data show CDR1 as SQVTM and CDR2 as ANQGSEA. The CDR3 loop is CSVTIGGVNEKLFF. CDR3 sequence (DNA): TGCAGCGTAACGATAGGGGGGGTTAATGAAAAACTGTTTTTT.

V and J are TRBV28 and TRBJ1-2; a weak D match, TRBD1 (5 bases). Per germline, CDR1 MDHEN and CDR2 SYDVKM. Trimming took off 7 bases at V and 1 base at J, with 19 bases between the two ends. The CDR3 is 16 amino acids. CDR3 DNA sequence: TGTGCCAGCATAACTATGGGACTCCGGTTTAACTATGGCTACACCTTC. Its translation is CASITMGLRFNYGYTF.

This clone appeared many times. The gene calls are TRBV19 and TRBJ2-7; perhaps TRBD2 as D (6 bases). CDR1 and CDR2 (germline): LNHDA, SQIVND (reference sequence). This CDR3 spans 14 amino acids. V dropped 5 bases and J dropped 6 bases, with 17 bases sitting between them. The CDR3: CASSPRGAGLEQYF. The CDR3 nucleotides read TGTGCCAGTAGTCCCCGCGGGGCGGGTCTCGAGCAGTACTTC.

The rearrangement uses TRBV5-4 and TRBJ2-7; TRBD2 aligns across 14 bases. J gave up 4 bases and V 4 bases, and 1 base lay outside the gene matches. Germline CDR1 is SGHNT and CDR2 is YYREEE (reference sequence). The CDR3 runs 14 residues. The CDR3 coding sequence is TGTGCCAGCAGCGGGACTAGCGGGGGATACGAGCAGTACTTC. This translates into CASSGTSGGYEQYF.

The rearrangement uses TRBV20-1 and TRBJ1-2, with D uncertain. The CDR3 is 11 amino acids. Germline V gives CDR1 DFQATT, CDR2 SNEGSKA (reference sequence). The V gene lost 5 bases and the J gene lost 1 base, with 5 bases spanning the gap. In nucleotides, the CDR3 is TGCAGTGCTCCTGTTAACTATGGCTACACCTTC. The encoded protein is CSAPVNYGYTF.

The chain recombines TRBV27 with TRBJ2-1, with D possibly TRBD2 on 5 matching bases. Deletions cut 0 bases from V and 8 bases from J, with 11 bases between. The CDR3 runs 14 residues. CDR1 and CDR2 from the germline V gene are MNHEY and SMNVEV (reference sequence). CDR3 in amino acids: CASSLSPSTDEQFF. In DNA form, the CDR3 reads TGTGCCAGCAGTTTATCCCCTAGCACGGATGAGCAGTTCTTC.

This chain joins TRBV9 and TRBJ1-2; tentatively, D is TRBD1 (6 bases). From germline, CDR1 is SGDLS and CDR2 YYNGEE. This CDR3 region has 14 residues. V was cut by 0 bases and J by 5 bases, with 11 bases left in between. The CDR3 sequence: CASSVADRIYGYTF. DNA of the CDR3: TGTGCCAGCAGCGTAGCGGACAGAATATATGGCTACACCTTC.

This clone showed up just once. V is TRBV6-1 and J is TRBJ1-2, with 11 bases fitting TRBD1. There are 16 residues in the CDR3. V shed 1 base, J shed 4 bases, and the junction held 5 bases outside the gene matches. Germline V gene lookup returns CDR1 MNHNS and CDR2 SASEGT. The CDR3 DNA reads TGTGCCAGCAGTGAAGGACTTGGGACAGGGGGCTATGGCTACACCTTC. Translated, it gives CASSEGLGTGGYGYTF.

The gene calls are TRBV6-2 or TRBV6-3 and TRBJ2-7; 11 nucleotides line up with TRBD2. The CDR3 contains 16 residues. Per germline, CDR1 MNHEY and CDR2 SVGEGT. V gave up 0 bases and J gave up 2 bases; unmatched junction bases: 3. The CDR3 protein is CASSYSSTSGAYEQYF. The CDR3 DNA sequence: TGTGCCAGCAGTTACTCGTCGACTAGCGGGGCCTACGAGCAGTACTTC.

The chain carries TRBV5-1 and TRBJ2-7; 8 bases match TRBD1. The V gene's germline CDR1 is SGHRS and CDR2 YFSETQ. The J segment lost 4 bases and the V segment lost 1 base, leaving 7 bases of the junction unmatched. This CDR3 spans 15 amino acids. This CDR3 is CASSLQTGELYEQYF. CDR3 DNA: TGCGCCAGCAGCTTGCAGACAGGGGAGTTGTACGAGCAGTACTTC.

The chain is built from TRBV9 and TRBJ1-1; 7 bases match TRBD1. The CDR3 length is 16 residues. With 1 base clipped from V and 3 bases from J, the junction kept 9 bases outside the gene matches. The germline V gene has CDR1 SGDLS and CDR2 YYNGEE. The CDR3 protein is CASSVMSTGEYTEAFF. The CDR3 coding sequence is TGTGCCAGCAGCGTAATGTCTACAGGGGAATACACTGAAGCTTTCTTT.

DNA for the CDR3: TGTGCCAGCAGCGCCGGGACAGGGGCCGGAGAGCAGTTCTTC. Translating it yields CASSAGTGAGEQFF. The chain joins TRBV6-5 to TRBJ2-1, with 10 bases lining up with TRBD1. The CDR3 consists of 14 residues. The trim removed 6 bases at V and 10 bases at J, leaving 9 bases unmatched. Per the germline V gene, CDR1 is MNHEY and CDR2 is SVGAGI.

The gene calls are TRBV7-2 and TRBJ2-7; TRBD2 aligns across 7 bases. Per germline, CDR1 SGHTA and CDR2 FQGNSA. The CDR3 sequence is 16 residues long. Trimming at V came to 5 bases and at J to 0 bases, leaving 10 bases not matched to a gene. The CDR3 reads CASSLVSGVRSYEQYF. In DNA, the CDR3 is TGTGCCAGCAGCCTAGTGAGCGGGGTTCGCTCCTACGAGCAGTACTTC.

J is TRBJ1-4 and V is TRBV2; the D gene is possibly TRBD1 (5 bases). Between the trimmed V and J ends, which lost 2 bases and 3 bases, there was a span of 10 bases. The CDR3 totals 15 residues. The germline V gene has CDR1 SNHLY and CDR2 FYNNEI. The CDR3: CASSEWGTSNEKLFF. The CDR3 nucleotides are TGTGCCAGCAGTGAATGGGGGACTTCTAATGAAAAACTGTTTTTT.

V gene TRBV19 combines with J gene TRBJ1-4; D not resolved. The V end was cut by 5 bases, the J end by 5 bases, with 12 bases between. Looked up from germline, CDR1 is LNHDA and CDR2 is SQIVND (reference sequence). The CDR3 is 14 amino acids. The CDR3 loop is CASSGRAGNEKLFF. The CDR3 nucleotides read TGTGCCAGTAGTGGGAGGGCTGGAAATGAAAAACTGTTTTTT.

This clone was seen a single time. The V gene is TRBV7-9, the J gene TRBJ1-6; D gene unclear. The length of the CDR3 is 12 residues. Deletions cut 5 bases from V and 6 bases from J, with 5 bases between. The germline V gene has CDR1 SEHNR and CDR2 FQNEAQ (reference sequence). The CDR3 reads CASSRVNSPLHF. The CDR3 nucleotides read TGTGCCAGCAGCCGCGTTAATTCACCCCTCCACTTT.

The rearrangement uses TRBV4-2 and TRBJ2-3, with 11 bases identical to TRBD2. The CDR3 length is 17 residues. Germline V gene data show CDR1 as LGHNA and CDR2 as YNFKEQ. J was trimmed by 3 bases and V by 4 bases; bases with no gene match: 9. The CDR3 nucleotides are TGTGCCAGCAGCCGACCAACTAGCGGGAGTGTGACAGATACGCAGTATTTT. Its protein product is CASSRPTSGSVTDTQYF.

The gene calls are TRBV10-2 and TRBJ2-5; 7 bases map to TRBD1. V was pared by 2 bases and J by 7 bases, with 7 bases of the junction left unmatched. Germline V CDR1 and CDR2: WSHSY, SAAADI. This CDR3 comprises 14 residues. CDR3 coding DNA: TGCGCCAGCAGTGAGAACAGGGGCTCGTCGACCCAGTACTTC. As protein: CASSENRGSSTQYF.

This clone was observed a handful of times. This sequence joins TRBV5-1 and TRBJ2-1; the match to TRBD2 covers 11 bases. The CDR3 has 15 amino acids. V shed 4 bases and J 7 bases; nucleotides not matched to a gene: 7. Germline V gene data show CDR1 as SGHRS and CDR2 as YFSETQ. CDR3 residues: CASSDVAGGRNEQFF. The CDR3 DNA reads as TGCGCCAGCAGCGACGTAGCGGGAGGGAGAAATGAGCAGTTCTTC.

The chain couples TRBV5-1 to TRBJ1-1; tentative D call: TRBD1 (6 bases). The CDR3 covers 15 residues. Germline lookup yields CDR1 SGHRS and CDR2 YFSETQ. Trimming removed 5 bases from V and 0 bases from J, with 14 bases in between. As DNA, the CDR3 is TGCGCCAGCAGGCCCCGGGACACAATGAACACTGAAGCTTTCTTT. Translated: CASRPRDTMNTEAFF.

The DNA for the CDR3 is TGCGCCAGCAGCTTGGGGACAGGGGGATTCAATCAGCCCCAGCATTTT. It yields the protein CASSLGTGGFNQPQHF. The genes are TRBV5-1 and TRBJ1-5; 10 nucleotides line up with TRBD1. V lost 0 bases, J lost 3 bases, and 3 bases stayed unmatched. This CDR3 has 16 amino acids. Germline CDR1 is SGHRS and CDR2 is YFSETQ. Full variable domain (rest looked up from reference TRBV5-1 and TRBJ1-5): KAGVTQTPRYLIKTRGQQVTLSCSPISGHRSVSWYQQTPGQGLQFLFEYFSETQRNKGNFPGRFSGRQFSNSRSEMNVSTLELGDSALYLCASSLGTGGFNQPQHFGDGTRLSIL.

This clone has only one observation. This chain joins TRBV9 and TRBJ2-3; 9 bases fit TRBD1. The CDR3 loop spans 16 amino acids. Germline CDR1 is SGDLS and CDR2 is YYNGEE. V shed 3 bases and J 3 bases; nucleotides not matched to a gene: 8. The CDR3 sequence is CASSEIQGAPTDTQYF. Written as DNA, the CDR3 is TGTGCCAGCAGCGAAATACAGGGGGCGCCGACAGATACGCAGTATTTT.

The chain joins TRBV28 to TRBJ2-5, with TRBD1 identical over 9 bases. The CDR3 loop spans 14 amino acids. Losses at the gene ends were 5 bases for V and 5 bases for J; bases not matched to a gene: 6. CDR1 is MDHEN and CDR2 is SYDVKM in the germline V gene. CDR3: CASSQYRGRETQYF. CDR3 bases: TGTGCCAGCAGTCAATACAGGGGGCGGGAGACCCAGTACTTC.

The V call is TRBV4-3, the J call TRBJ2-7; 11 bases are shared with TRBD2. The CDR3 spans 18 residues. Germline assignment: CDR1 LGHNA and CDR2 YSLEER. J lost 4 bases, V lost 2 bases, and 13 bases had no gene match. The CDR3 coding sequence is TGCGCCAGCAGCCAAAGGGTGATGGGGACTAGCGGAGGATACGAGCAGTACTTC. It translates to CASSQRVMGTSGGYEQYF.

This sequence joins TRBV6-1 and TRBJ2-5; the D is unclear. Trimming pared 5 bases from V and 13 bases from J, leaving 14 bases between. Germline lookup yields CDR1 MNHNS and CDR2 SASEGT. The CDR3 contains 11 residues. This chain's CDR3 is CASSPAQRWYF. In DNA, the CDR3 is TGTGCCAGCAGTCCGGCCCAGAGGTGGTACTTC.